This record covers a single T cell receptor (beta chain). Its antigen is still unknown. With 60 Vbeta and 13 Jbeta primers, the PCR was carried out. Clones were read by immunoSEQ multiplex PCR, and TCRdb kept only the in-frame ones, dropping some. The repertoire holds 45,000 to 65,000 clones, with roughly 84% as singletons. The entry originates in a study of cytomegalovirus exposure and HLA in healthy donors. Study-level background: Tens of millions of unique TCRs, all from HLA-typed donors, were included in an early release of the data.

This CDR3 has 14 residues. Germline V gene sequence: CDR1 MDHEN, CDR2 SYDVKM. V trimming: 7 bases; J trimming: 6 bases; junction bases outside the gene matches: 12. Study-level findings and limits: Later analysis showed TCR association rates varying by HLA locus, highest for DRB1 and lowest for HLA-C. V- and J-gene trimming in TCR beta was tied to a missense DCLRE1C variant by an analysis performed later. Reports state that TCR beta sequences accurately predicted most subjects' HLA-A and HLA-B alleles.

This clonotype originated in a woman between 18 and 29 years old in good health and CMV-seronegative. Input material: PBMCs. The gene calls are TRBV28 and TRBJ2-7, with 7 bases that match TRBD2. CDR3 amino acids: CASTLGGREGEQYF. DNA of the CDR3: TGTGCCAGCACCCTGGGAGGCAGGGAGGGCGAGCAGTACTTC.